This T cell receptor beta chain derives from a study of vaccination effects on CD4 cells after COVID-19. The repertoire was sequenced with immunoSEQ multiplex PCR; TCRdb's copy has only in-frame clones and lacks some. The repertoire consists of 70,000 or so clones, with approximately 77% occurring once and the leading ten covering over 2%. With respect to this clone: Antigen unknown.

The CDR3 runs to 15 residues. The V gene lost 4 bases and the J gene lost 1 base, with 11 bases spanning the gap. In germline, CDR1 is SGHRS, CDR2 YFSETQ. With more than 9 days of culture completed, CD4+ T cells were isolated. Here the sequenced sample was CD4+ T cells from PBMCs cultured without peptide, taken before COVID-19 vaccination. The J gene is TRBJ1-4, the V gene TRBV5-1; tentative D call: TRBD1 (6 bases). This sequence originates from a human donor who received a COVID-19 vaccine. The CDR3 DNA follows: TGCGCCAGCAGCCGGGTACAGGGAACTAATGAAAAACTGTTTTTT. This gives the protein CASSRVQGTNEKLFF.